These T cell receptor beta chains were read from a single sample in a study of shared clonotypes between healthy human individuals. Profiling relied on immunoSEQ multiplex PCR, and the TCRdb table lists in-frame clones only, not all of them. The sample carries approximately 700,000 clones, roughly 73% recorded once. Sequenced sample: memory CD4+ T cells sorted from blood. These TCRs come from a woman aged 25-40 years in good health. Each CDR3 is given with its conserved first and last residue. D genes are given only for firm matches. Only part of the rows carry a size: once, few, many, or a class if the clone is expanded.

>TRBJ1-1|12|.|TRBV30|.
CAWKRMNTEAFF
TGTGCCTGGAAACGGATGAACACTGAAGCTTTCTTT
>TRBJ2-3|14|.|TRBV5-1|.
CASSTGDRTDTQYF
TGCGCCAGCAGCACGGGGGACAGAACAGATACGCAGTATTTT
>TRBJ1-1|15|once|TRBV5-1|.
CASSPNTGMNTEAFF
TGCGCCAGCAGCCCAAACACTGGCATGAACACTGAAGCTTTCTTT
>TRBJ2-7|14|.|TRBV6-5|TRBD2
CASSYTGGPYEQYF
TGTGCCAGCAGTTATACGGGAGGGCCCTACGAGCAGTACTTC
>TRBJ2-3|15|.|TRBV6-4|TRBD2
CASSEGSGETDTQYF
TGTGCCAGCAGTGAAGGTAGCGGGGAAACAGATACGCAGTATTTT
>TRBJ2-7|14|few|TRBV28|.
CASSFGRYSYEQYF
TGTGCCAGCAGTTTTGGAAGGTACTCCTACGAGCAGTACTTC
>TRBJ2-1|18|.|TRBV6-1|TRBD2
CASSEEGASGNSYNEQFF
TGTGCCAGCAGTGAAGAAGGTGCTAGCGGGAACTCCTACAATGAGCAGTTCTTC
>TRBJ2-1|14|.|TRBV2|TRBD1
CASRPGQGPNEQFF
TGTGCCAGCAGACCGGGACAGGGGCCCAATGAGCAGTTCTTC
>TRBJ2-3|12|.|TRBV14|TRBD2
CASSLLAGGRYF
TGTGCCAGCAGCTTACTAGCGGGAGGAAGGTATTTT
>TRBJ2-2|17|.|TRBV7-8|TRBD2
CASTPSRRERVTGELFF
TGTGCCAGCACCCCCTCCCGGCGGGAGCGGGTCACCGGGGAGCTGTTTTTT
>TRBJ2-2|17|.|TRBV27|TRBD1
CASSSSGTGDLPGELFF
TGTGCCAGCAGTTCGTCCGGGACAGGTGACTTGCCCGGGGAGCTGTTTTTT
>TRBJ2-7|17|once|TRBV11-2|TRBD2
CASSFVRRAGGAYEQYF
TGTGCCAGCAGCTTTGTACGCCGGGCGGGAGGGGCCTACGAGCAGTACTTC
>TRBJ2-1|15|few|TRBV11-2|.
CASSSIAAAYNEQFF
TGTGCCAGCAGCTCAATAGCGGCCGCATACAATGAGCAGTTCTTC
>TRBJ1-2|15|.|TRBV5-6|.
CASSRGYSSNYGYTF
TGTGCCAGCAGCCGGGGCTATTCCAGTAACTATGGCTACACCTTC
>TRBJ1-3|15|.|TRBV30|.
CAWSPDRPSGNTIYF
TGTGCCTGGAGTCCGGACAGACCATCTGGAAACACCATATATTTT
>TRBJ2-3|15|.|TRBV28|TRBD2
CASSFSGVSTDTQYF
TGTGCCAGCAGTTTCAGCGGGGTGAGCACAGATACGCAGTATTTT
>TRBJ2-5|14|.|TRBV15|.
CATSRDYSVETQYF
TGTGCCACCAGCAGAGATTACAGCGTAGAGACCCAGTACTTC
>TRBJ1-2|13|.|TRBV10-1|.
CASSETYNYGYTF
TGCGCCAGCAGTGAGACGTACAACTATGGCTACACCTTC
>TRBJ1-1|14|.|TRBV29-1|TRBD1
CSVSPGTGWTEAFF
TGCAGCGTGAGTCCCGGGACAGGGTGGACTGAAGCTTTCTTT
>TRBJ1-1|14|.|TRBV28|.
CASNVVAGIKGAFF
TGTGCCAGCAATGTTGTCGCAGGCATCAAAGGGGCTTTCTTT
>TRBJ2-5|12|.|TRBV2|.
CASRSGGETQYF
TGTGCCAGCAGATCAGGTGGAGAGACCCAGTACTTC
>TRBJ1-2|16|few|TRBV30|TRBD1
CAWSRPGTGQNYGYTF
TGTGCCTGGAGTAGACCAGGGACAGGGCAGAACTATGGCTACACCTTC
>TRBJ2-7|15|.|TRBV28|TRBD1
CASSSPPGQSYEQYF
TGTGCCAGCAGTTCCCCCCCGGGACAGTCCTACGAGCAGTACTTC
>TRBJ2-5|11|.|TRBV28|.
CASSPRETQYF
TGTGCCAGCAGTCCCCGAGAGACCCAGTACTTC
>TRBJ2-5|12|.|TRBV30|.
CAWEGPGETQYF
TGTGCCTGGGAGGGCCCGGGCGAGACCCAGTACTTC
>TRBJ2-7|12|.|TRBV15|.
CATSRVGHEQYF
TGTGCCACCAGCAGGGTAGGGCACGAGCAGTACTTC
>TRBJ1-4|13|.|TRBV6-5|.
CASRTPAGEKLFF
TGTGCCAGCAGGACACCTGCTGGGGAAAAACTGTTTTTT
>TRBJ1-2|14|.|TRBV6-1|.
CASSFGSEGYGYTF
TGTGCCAGCAGTTTCGGGTCAGAAGGCTATGGCTACACCTTC
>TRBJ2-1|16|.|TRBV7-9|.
CASSPPGSGGYNEQFF
TGTGCCAGCAGTCCCCCCGGTAGCGGCGGTTACAATGAGCAGTTCTTC
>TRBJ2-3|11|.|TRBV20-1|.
CSASPSDTQYF
TGCAGTGCTAGCCCCTCAGATACGCAGTATTTT
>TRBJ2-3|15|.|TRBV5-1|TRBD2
CASSISGVGQDTQYF
TGCGCCAGCAGCATTAGCGGGGTGGGCCAGGATACGCAGTATTTT
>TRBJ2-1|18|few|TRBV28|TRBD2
CASLGLAGVRVHYNEQFF
TGTGCCAGCCTCGGACTAGCGGGAGTTCGGGTCCACTACAATGAGCAGTTCTTC
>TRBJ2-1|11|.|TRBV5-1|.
CASSFINEQFF
TGCGCCAGCAGCTTTATCAATGAGCAGTTCTTC
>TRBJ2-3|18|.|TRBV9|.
CASSVGPGTVPSTDTQYF
TGTGCCAGCAGCGTAGGTCCAGGGACCGTTCCAAGCACAGATACGCAGTATTTT
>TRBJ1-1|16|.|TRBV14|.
CASSRRIQGGFTEAFF
TGTGCCAGCAGCCGGAGGATACAGGGAGGATTCACTGAAGCTTTCTTT
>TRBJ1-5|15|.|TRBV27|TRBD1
CASSFGQGYDQPQHF
TGTGCCAGCAGTTTCGGACAGGGGTATGATCAGCCCCAGCATTTT
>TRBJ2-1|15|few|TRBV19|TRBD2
CASSSSGSSYNEQFF
TGTGCCAGTAGTTCTAGCGGGAGCTCCTACAATGAGCAGTTCTTC